This TCR beta chain appears in the sequencing data of a study of siplizumab effects on memory and regulatory T cells. The study's findings and limits: Sequences below about 10^-5 frequency were poorly captured, and few alloreactive clones mapped to unstimulated subsets.

In each sample, 80,000 to 100,000 TCR templates were assayed. TCRdb's copy holds only in-frame clones and misses some; the assay was immunoSEQ multiplex PCR. The top ten hold under 3% of the sample, which has 90,000 to 120,000 clones, about 90% seen once. This CDR3 is built from 17 residues. V lost 4 bases and J lost 6; bases outside the gene matches: 11. Germline V lookup: CDR1 SGHDT, CDR2 YYEEEE. In its sample, this clone was seen once. Its antigen is undetermined. The chain employs TRBV5-6 and TRBJ2-2; 11 bases agree with TRBD2. Sequences were obtained from CD4+ T cells sorted from blood. The receptor was derived from a human donor in good health. Some clones in this sample may be carry-over from other donors' samples. The CDR3 here is CASSDYTSGSMAGELFF. In DNA, the CDR3 is TGTGCCAGCAGCGATTACACTAGCGGGAGTATGGCCGGGGAGCTGTTTTTT.